This T cell receptor beta chain came from a study of neurological immune-mediated disorders. With 10-nucleotide random UMIs included, cDNA was synthesized by 5'RACE. Every sequencing run produced over 160 million TCR-beta sequences that came from 15-18 subjects. MiXCR was run by TCRdb on the 5' RACE reads, yielding one entry per CDR3 protein. The table shows about 84,000 distinct CDR3 sequences, with 10% to 13% occurring only once. In Maryland, USA, blood bank volunteers were the healthy controls. The unsorted libraries had their origin in 2 million PBMCs stored at -80 C. This clonotype was found once. Given a much more abundant clone one base away, this may be a read error. The CDR3 length is 17 residues. Trimming removed 1 base from V and 7 bases from J, with 20 bases in between. CDR1 and CDR2 from the germline V gene are SGHTA and FQGTGA.

The sequenced sample was PBMCs. The V gene is TRBV7-3, the J gene TRBJ2-1; TRBD1 or TRBD2 may be the D gene (6 bases each). This clonotype was sampled from a man between 40 and 49 years old in good health. The CDR3 DNA follows: TGTGCCAGCAGCTTAAGAGTGGGGGGCTTTAGTAGAAATGAGCAGTTCTTC. Protein sequence: CASSLRVGGFSRNEQFF.